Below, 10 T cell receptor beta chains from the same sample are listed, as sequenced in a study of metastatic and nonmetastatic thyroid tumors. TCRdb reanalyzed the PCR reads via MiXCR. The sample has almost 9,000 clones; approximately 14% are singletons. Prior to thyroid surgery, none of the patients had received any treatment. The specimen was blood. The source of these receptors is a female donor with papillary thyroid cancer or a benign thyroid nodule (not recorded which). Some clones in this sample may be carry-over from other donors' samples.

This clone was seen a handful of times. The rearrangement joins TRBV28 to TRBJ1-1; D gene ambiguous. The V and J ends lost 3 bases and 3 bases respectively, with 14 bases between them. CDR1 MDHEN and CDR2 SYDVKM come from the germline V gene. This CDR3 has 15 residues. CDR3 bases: TGTGCCAGCAGTTTCTCCTCTGGCGGTCACACTGAAGCTTTCTTT. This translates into CASSFSSGGHTEAFF.

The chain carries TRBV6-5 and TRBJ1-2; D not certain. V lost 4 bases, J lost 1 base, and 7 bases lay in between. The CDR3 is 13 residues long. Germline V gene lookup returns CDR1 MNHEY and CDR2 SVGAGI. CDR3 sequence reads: CASSSQFNYGYTF. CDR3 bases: TGTGCCAGCAGTTCACAGTTTAACTATGGCTACACCTTC.

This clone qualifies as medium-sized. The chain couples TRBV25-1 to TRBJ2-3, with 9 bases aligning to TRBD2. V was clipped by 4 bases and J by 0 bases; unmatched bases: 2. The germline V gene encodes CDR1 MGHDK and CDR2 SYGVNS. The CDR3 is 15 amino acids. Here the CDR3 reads CASSGAGGSTDTQYF. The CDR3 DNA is TGTGCCAGCAGTGGGGCGGGAGGGAGCACAGATACGCAGTATTTT.

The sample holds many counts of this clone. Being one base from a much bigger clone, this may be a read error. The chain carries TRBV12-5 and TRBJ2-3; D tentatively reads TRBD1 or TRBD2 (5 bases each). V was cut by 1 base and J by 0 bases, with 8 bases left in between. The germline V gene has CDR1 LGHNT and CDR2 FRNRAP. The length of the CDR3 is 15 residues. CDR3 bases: TGTGCTAGTGGTTTGGGGGACGTTAGCACAGATACGCAGTATTTT. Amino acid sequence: CASGLGDVSTDTQYF.

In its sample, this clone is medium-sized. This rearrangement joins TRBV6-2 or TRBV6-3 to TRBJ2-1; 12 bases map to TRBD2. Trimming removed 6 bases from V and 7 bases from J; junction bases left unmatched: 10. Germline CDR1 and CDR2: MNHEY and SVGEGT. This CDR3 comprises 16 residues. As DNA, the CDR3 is TGTGCCAGCAGAAGACTAGCGGGAGAGGTGTTGAATGAGCAGTTCTTC. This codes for CASRRLAGEVLNEQFF.

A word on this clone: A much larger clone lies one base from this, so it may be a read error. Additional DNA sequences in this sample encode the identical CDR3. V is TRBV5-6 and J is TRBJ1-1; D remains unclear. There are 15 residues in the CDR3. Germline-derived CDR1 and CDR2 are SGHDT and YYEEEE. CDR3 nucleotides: TGTGCCAGCAGCCCCGAAGGAGGGTTCAGCACTGAGGCTTTCTTT. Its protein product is CASSPEGGFSTEAFF.

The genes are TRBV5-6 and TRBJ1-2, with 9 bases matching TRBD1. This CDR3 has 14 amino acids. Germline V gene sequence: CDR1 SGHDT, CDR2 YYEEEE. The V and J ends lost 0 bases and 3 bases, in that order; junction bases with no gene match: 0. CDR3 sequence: CASSLGQGDYGYTF. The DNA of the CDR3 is TGTGCCAGCAGCTTGGGACAGGGGGACTATGGCTACACCTTC.

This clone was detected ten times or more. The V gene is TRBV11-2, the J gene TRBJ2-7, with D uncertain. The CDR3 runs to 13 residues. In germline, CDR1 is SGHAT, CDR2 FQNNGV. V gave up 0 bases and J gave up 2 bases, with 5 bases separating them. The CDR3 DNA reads TGTGCCAGCAGCTTAGAGAGAACCTACGAGCAGTACTTC. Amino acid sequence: CASSLERTYEQYF.

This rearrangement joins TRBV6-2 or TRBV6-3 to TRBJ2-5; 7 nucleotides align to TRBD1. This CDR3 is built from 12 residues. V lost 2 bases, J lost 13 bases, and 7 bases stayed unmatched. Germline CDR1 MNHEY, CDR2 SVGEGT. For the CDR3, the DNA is TGTGCCAGCAGTTACGAGAGACAGGGTCGGTACTTC. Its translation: CASSYERQGRYF.

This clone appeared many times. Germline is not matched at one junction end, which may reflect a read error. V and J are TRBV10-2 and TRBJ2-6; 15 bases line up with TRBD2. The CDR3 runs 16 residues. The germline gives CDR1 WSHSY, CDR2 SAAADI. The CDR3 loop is CASRSGLAGGVNVLTF. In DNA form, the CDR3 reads TGCGCCAGCAGAAGCGGACTAGCGGGAGGGGTCAACGTCCTGACTTTC.